This T cell receptor (beta chain) originates from a study of shared clonotypes between healthy human individuals. On the study more broadly: A donor's plate count was three for CD4 naive and three for CD4 memory; CD8 naive had two and CD8 memory one. Study-level results: Generally, naive subsets (rather than memory subsets) showed larger estimated richness. Several donors held about 5% of naive CD4 clonotypes in common. In having few donors, the study represented limited genetic and exposure-history diversity.

Clones were sequenced by immunoSEQ multiplex PCR, and TCRdb holds only the in-frame ones, with some missing. The sample includes about 2.3 million clones, about nine tenths seen only once; the top ten take roughly 0.34%. Turning to this clone: Antigen specificity is unknown.

The sequenced material came from naive CD4+ T cells from PBMCs. The subset is: CD45RA+ positively selected. The receptor's source is a man aged 18 to 30 in good health. Some clones in this sample may be carry-over from other donors' samples.

The CDR3: CSVDRQKNTEAFF. CDR3 DNA: TGCAGCGTTGATCGGCAGAAGAACACTGAAGCTTTCTTT. This chain uses TRBV29-1 with TRBJ1-1, with D hard to call. Deletions cut 3 bases from V and 1 base from J, with 9 bases between. Germline values: CDR1 SQVTM, CDR2 ANQGSEA. CDR3 size: 13 residues.